This record looks at one TCR beta chain sequence and its context. TCRdb keeps only in-frame clones here, not all; method: immunoSEQ multiplex PCR. The sample carries approximately 70,000 clones, 85% to 95% recorded once. The data stem from a study of T cell changes during pregnancy in multiple sclerosis. There are 15 residues in the CDR3. The germline CDR1 and CDR2 sequences are MNHNY and SVGAGI (reference sequence). V trimming: 4 bases; J trimming: 3 bases; junction bases outside the gene matches: 4. The source material was peripheral blood, sampled in the third trimester of pregnancy. The chain combines TRBV6-6 with TRBJ1-4; 8 bases match TRBD1. This clonotype was obtained from a female donor with multiple sclerosis, enrolled in a pregnancy study. CDR3 DNA sequence: TGTGCCAGCAGTTCCCAGGGGGCAGCTAATGAAAAACTGTTTTTT. This translates into CASSSQGAANEKLFF.